This T cell receptor beta chain was obtained from a study of technical replicates of blood from a few donors. This clone was counted a single time. Here immunoSEQ multiplex PCR was the method, and the copy in TCRdb shows in-frame clones only, minus some. The sample lists 45,000 to 60,000 clones, 92% occurring once. CDR1 is SGHVS, CDR2 FNYEAQ, per germline. With 1 base removed from V and 1 base from J, the gap between germline ends came to 4 bases. The CDR3 covers 13 residues. This clonotype originated in a human donor in good health. Some clones in this sample may be carry-over from other donors' samples. The chain carries TRBV7-6 and TRBJ1-1; the D is unclear. The sample was PBMCs. The CDR3 nucleotides are TGTGCCAGCAGCTTAGGGCAGAACACTGAAGCTTTCTTT. This encodes CASSLGQNTEAFF. Looking up the rest from reference TRBV7-6 and TRBJ1-1 gives the full variable domain: GAGVSQSPRYKVTKRGQDVALRCDPISGHVSLYWYRQALGQGPEFLTYFNYEAQQDKSGLPNDRFSAERPEGSISTLTIQRTEQRDSAMYRCASSLGQNTEAFFGQGTRLTVV.